The present TCR beta chain was sequenced within a study of T-cell reconstitution after alpha-beta-depleted transplantation in children. This clonotype was detected a few times. Unique molecular identifiers were incorporated into the prepared TCRbeta library. Each CDR3 protein gets one entry after TCRdb re-called the PCR reads with MiXCR. The sample includes about 340,000 distinct CDR3 sequences, around 15% of them seen just once. Germline CDR1 reads SQVTM; CDR2 reads ANQGSEA. V shed 5 bases and J shed 8 bases, with 16 bases lying between them. The CDR3 covers 13 residues. Source: PBMCs, mostly from graft donor cells, taken 360 days after TCRalphabeta/CD19-depleted stem cell transplant. The V gene is TRBV29-1, the J gene TRBJ2-1; D assignment may be TRBD1 or TRBD2 (5 bases each). This TCR was recovered from a male patient between 2 and 10 years old who had a stem cell transplant for acute lymphoblastic leukemia, so the T cells may come from the graft donor. The CDR3 bases are TGCAGCGTTCTACGGGGCAGGCAGGATGAGCAGTTCTTC. The encoded protein is CSVLRGRQDEQFF.